These 5 T cell receptor beta chains were sequenced from one sample in a study of blood T cell repertoires in COVID-19. The table came from immunoSEQ multiplex PCR; TCRdb's copy has only in-frame clones and leaves some out. The table has about 250,000 clones, under 90% seen once. The material sequenced was PBMCs or T cells enriched from blood (not recorded which). The receptors derive from a woman under 40 with acute COVID-19.

V gene TRBV19 combines with J gene TRBJ2-7; D might be TRBD2 (5 bases). The V end was cut by 3 bases, the J end by 5 bases, with 8 bases between. Germline CDR1 LNHDA, CDR2 SQIVND (reference sequence). The CDR3 totals 12 residues. CDR3 in amino acids: CASSIGMHEQYF. DNA of the CDR3: TGTGCCAGTAGTATCGGGATGCACGAGCAGTACTTC.

This chain links TRBV28 with TRBJ2-1; D is perhaps TRBD1 (5 bases). Germline V gene sequence: CDR1 MDHEN, CDR2 SYDVKM. There are 16 residues in the CDR3. V was shortened by 5 bases and J by 4 bases, with 18 bases between the two germline ends. The CDR3 sequence is CASSIDRRYRYNEQFF. In DNA, the CDR3 is TGTGCCAGCAGTATTGATAGACGGTACAGGTACAATGAGCAGTTCTTC.

This chain links TRBV12-3 or TRBV12-4 with TRBJ1-1; no clear D. V dropped 3 bases and J dropped 1 base, with 6 bases sitting between them. The CDR3 runs 13 residues. The CDR3 DNA reads TGTGCCAGCAGTTTTTCGGGGAACACTGAAGCTTTCTTT. Translation: CASSFSGNTEAFF.

This sequence joins TRBV9 and TRBJ1-1, with a weak D call TRBD1 (5 bases). Germline CDR1 is SGDLS and CDR2 is YYNGEE. There are 13 residues in the CDR3. Trimming left V 4 bases short and J 1 base short, with 8 bases between. The CDR3 is CASSKTANTEAFF. As DNA, the CDR3 is TGTGCCAGCAGCAAGACAGCGAACACTGAAGCTTTCTTT.

This rearrangement joins TRBV5-1 to TRBJ2-5; 8 bases agree with TRBD1. Per the germline V gene, CDR1 is SGHRS and CDR2 is YFSETQ. The CDR3 is 15 residues long. V lost 4 bases and J lost 5; bases outside the gene matches: 10. CDR3 residues: CASSPRTGITETQYF. Here the CDR3 DNA reads TGCGCCAGCAGCCCCCGGACAGGGATAACGGAGACCCAGTACTTC.